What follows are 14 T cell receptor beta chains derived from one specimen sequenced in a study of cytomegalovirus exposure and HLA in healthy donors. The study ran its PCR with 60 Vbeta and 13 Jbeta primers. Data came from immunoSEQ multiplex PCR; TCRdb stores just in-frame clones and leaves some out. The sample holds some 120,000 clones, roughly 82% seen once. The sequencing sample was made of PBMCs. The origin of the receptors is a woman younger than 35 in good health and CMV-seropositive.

The CDR3 nucleotides are TGTGCCAGTAGTACGGGGAATACAGATACGCAGTATTTT. Translated, it gives CASSTGNTDTQYF. This chain joins TRBV19 and TRBJ2-3; a weak D match, TRBD2 (5 bases). The CDR3 sequence is 13 residues long. Germline V gene data show CDR1 as LNHDA and CDR2 as SQIVND (reference sequence). V lost 4 bases and J lost 3, with 8 bases in between.

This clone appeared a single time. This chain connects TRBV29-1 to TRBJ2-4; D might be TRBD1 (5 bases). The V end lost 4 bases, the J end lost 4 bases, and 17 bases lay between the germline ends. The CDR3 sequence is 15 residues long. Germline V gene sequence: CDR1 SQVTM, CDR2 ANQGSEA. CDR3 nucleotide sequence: TGCAGCGTTGCGCAGACAGACCAAGCTAAAAACATTCAGTACTTC. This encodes CSVAQTDQAKNIQYF.

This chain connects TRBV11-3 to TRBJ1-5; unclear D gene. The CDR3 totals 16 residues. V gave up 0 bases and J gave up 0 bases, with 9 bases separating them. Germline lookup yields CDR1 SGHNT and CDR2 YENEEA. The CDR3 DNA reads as TGTGCCAGCAGCTTAGATGAAACCTATAGCAATCAGCCCCAGCATTTT. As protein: CASSLDETYSNQPQHF.

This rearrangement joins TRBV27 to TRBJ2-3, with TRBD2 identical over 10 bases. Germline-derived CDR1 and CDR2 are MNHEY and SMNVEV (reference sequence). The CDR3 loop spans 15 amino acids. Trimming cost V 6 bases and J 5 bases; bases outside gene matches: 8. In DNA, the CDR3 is TGTGCCAGCAGCTCCGGAGCGGGGGGGCGAGATACGCAGTATTTT. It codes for CASSSGAGGRDTQYF.

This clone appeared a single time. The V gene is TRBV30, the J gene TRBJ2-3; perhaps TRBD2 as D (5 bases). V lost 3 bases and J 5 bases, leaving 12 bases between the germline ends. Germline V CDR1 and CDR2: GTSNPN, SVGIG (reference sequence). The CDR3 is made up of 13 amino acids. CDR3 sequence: CAWSARSGDTQYF. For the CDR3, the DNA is TGTGCCTGGAGCGCCCGCAGCGGAGATACGCAGTATTTT.

The CDR3 coding sequence is TGTGCCAGTAGTACCGGACAGGCTCGCTCTGGAAACACCATATATTTT. Amino acids: CASSTGQARSGNTIYF. The V and J genes are TRBV19 and TRBJ1-3; 7 bases are shared with TRBD1. Germline CDR1 LNHDA, CDR2 SQIVND (reference sequence). Trimming removed 4 bases from V and 0 bases from J; junction bases left unmatched: 6. This CDR3 region has 16 residues.

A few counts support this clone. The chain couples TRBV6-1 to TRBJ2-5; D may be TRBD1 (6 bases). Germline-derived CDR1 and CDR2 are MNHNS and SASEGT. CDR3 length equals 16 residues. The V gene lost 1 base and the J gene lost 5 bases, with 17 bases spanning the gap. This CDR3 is CASSEEGVGDLETQYF. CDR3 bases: TGTGCCAGCAGTGAAGAGGGGGTTGGGGATCTTGAGACCCAGTACTTC.

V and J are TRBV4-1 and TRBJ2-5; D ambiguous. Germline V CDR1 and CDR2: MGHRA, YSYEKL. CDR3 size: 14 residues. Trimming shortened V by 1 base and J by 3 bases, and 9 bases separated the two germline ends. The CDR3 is CASSQVSVEETQYF. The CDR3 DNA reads TGCGCCAGCAGCCAAGTCAGCGTTGAAGAGACCCAGTACTTC.

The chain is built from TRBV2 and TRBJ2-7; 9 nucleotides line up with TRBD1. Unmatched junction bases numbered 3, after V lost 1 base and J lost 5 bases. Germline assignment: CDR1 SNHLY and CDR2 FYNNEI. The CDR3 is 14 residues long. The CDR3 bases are TGTGCCAGCAGTGAAGGGACAGGGGTCAACGAGCAGTACTTC. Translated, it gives CASSEGTGVNEQYF.

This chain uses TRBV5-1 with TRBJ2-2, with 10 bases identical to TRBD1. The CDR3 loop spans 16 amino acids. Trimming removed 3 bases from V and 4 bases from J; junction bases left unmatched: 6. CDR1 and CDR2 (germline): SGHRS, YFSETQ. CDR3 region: CASSYRDRGTTGELFF. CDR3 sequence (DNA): TGCGCCAGCAGCTACCGGGACAGGGGTACCACCGGGGAGCTGTTTTTT.

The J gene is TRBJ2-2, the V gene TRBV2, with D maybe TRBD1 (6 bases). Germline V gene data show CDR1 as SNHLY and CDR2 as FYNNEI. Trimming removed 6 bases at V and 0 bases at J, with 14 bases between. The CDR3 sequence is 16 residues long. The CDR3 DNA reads TGTGCCAGCAGCCACTCCGGGACACCGAACACCGGGGAGCTGTTTTTT. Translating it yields CASSHSGTPNTGELFF.

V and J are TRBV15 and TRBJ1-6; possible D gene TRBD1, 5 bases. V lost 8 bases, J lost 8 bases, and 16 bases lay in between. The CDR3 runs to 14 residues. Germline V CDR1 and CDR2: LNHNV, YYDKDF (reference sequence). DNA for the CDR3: TGTGCCACCCAAGGGGTCAGGGTGGATTCACCCCTCCACTTT. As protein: CATQGVRVDSPLHF. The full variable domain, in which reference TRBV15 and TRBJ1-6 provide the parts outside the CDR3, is DAMVIQNPRYQVTQFGKPVTLSCSQTLNHNVMYWYQQKSSQAPKLLFHYYDKDFNNEADTPDNFQSRRPNTSFCFLDIRSPGLGDTAMYLCATQGVRVDSPLHFGNGTRLTVT.

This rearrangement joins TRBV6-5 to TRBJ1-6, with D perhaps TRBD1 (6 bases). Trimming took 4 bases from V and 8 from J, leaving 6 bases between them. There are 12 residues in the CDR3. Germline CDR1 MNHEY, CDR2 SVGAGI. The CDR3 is CASSSGDSPLHF. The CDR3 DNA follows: TGTGCCAGCAGTTCAGGGGATTCACCCCTCCACTTT.

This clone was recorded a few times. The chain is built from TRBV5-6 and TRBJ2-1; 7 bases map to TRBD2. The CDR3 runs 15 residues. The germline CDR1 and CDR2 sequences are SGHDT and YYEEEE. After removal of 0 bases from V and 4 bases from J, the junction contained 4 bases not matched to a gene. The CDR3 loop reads CASSLGLAEYNEQFF. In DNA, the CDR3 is TGTGCCAGCAGCTTGGGCCTAGCGGAGTACAATGAGCAGTTCTTC.